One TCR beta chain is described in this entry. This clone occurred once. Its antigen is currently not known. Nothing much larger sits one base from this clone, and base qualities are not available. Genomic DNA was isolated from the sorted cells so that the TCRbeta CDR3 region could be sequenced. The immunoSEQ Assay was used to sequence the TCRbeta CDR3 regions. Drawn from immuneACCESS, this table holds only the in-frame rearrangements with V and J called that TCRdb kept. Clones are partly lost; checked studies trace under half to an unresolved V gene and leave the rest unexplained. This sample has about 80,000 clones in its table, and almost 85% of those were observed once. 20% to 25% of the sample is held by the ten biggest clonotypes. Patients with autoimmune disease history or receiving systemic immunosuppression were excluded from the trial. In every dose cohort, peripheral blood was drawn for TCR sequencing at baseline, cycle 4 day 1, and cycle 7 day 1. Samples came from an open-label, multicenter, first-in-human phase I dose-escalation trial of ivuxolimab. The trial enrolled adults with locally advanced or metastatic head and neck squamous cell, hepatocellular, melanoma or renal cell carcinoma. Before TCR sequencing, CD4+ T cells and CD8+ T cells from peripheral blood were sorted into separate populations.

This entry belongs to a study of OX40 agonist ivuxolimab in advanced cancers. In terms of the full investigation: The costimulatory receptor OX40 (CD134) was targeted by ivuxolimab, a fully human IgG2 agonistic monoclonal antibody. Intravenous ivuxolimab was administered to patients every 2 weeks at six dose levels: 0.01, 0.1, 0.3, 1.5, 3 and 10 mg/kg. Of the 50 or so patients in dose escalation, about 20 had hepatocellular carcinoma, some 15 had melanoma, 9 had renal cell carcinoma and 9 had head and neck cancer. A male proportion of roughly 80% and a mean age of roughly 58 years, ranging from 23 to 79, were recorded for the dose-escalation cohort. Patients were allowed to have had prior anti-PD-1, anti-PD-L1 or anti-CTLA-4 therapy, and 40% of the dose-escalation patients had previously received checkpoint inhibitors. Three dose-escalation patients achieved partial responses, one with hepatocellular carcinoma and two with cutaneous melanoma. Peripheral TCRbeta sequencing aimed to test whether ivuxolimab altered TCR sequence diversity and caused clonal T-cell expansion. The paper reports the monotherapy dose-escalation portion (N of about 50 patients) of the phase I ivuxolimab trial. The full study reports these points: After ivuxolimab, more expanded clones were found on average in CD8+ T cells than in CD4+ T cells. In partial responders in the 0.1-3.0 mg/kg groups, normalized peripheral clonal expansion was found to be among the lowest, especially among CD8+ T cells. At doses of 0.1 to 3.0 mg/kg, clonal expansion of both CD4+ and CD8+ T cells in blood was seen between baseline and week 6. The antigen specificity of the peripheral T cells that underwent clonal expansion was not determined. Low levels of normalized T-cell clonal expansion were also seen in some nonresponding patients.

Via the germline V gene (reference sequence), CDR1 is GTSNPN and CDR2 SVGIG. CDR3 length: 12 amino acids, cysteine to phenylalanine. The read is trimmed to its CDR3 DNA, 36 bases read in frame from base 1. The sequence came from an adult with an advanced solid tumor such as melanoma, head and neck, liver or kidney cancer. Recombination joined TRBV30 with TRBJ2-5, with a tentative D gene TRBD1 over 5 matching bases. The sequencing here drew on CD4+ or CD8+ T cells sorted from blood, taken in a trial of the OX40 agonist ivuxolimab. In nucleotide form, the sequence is TGTGTTTATCGACAGTTCCAAGAGACCCAGTACTTC. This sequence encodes CVYRQFQETQYF. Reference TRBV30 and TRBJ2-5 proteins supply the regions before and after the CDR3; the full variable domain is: SQTIHQWPATLVQPVGSPLSLECTVEGTSNPNLYWYRQAAGRGLQLLFYSVGIGQISSEVPQNLSASRPQDRQFILSSKKLLLSDSGFYLCVYRQFQETQYFGPGTRLLVL.